This T cell receptor beta chain was identified in a study of T cell responses to AZD1222 COVID-19 vaccine. Study-wide points: Females outnumbered males among donors, who were mostly white British; clonal diversity was possibly underestimated.

This CDR3 is 14 amino acids long. From germline, CDR1 is DFQATT and CDR2 SNEGSKA (reference sequence). V lost 3 bases to trimming and J lost 2 bases, with 14 bases between them. Sequencing used immunoSEQ multiplex PCR; TCRdb keeps in-frame clones, though not all of them. The sample records about 150,000 clones, 80% to 90% being singletons. This clone came up once. Its target is unknown. The sequencing used peripheral blood, collected on day 0 of AZD1222 vaccination. The rearrangement uses TRBV20-1 and TRBJ2-7, with D unresolved. The TCR originated in an adult in good health. The CDR3 here is CSASPSILAYEQYF. The CDR3 DNA follows: TGCAGTGCTAGTCCTTCTATTCTAGCCTACGAGCAGTACTTC.